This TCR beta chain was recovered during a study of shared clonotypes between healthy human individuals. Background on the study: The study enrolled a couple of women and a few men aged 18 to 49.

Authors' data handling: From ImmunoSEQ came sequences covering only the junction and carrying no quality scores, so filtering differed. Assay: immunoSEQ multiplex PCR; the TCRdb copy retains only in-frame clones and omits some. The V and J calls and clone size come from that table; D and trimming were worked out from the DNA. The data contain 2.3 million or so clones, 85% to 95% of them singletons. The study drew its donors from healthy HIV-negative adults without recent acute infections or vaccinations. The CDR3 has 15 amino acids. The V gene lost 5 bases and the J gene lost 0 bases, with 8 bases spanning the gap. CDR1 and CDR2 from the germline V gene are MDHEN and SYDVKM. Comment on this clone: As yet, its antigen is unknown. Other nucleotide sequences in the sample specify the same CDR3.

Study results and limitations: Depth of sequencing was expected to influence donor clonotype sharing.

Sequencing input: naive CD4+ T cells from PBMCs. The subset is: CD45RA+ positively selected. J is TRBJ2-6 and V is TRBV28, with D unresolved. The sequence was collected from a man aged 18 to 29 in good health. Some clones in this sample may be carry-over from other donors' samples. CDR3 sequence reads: CASSLLSSGANVLTF. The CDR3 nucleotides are TGTGCCAGCAGTCTACTGAGCTCTGGGGCCAACGTCCTGACTTTC. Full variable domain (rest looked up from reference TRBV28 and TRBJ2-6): DVKVTQSSRYLVKRTGEKVFLECVQDMDHENMFWYRQDPGLGLRLIYFSYDVKMKEKGDIPEGYSVSREKKERFSLILESASTNQTSMYLCASSLLSSGANVLTFGAGSRLTVL.